The sequence of this T cell receptor (beta chain) was determined in a study of immune heterogeneity within non-small cell lung tumors. At the level of the study: Tumor histology was classified as squamous cell carcinoma in several cases, non-squamous carcinoma in fewer than 12 and not otherwise specified in 1. Study-level results: The repertoire of each individual patient held high-frequency T-cell receptor beta clonotypes that were largely distinct from those of other patients. Different tumor locations in one patient shared dominant CDR3 beta clonotypes yet harbored unique high-frequency clones. Clonality of local T cells correlated moderately but significantly with local tumor mutational burden (R 0.3 to 0.4).

V shed 1 base and J shed 4 bases, with 19 bases lying between them. This CDR3 contains 17 residues. The germline CDR1 and CDR2 sequences are SGHRS and YFSETQ. The template for each sample was roughly 600 ng of genomic DNA, which had been extracted from bulk tumor tissue. Primary tumors were biopsied several times each, far apart, intraoperatively. Newly diagnosed with untreated non-small cell lung cancer, the patients underwent curative surgery. Turning to this clonotype: Its specificity is not known.

A multiplex PCR containing 32 V primers and 13 J primers was used to amplify TCR beta CDR3. Each CDR3 protein gets one entry after TCRdb re-called the multiplex PCR reads with MiXCR. The sample lists 30,000 to 40,000 distinct CDR3 sequences; 28% were seen once. The clonotype was recovered from a man aged 40-55 years with non-small cell lung cancer. Source material: lung tumor tissue. This chain uses TRBV5-1 with TRBJ2-3, with a weak D call TRBD1 (6 bases). CDR3 coding DNA: TGCGCCAGCAGCTTGATAGTAGAGGGGAAGGGGGCAGATACGCAGTATTTT. This encodes CASSLIVEGKGADTQYF.